The entry that follows covers one T cell receptor beta chain sequence. Its antigen is not identified. The data belong to a study of cytomegalovirus exposure and HLA in healthy donors. General observations from the study: The study labeled 150 to 200 TCR beta chains cytomegalovirus-associated. It was reported that the classifier diagnosed cytomegalovirus status with high specificity and sensitivity in both the original and validation cohorts.

In the PCR, 60 Vbeta and 13 Jbeta primers were used. Sequencing was performed with immunoSEQ multiplex PCR; in TCRdb, only in-frame clones are kept and a portion is missing. The data contain under 95,000 clones, over 60% of them singletons. Germline V lookup: CDR1 KGHSH, CDR2 LQKENI. The V segment lost 3 bases and the J segment 1 base; nucleotides outside the gene matches: 9. The CDR3 spans 18 residues. This sequence was found in a male donor in good health and CMV-seronegative. The sample consisted of PBMCs. The V and J genes are TRBV18 and TRBJ2-5, with 12 bases identical to TRBD2. The CDR3 coding sequence is TGTGCCAGCTCACCCCCGATCCAGACTAGCGGGGGCCAAGAGACCCAGTACTTC. Translating it yields CASSPPIQTSGGQETQYF.